The entry that follows covers one T cell receptor (beta chain) sequence. Treatment denoted: 15 to 20 received Ad26.COV2.S at low or high dose, single or two shots; roughly five received placebo; per-sample allocation not given. Samples came from day 63 after the first vaccine or placebo injection. Adults aged 18-55 years in Boston included the donor. The data are from a study of Ad26.COV2.S vaccination and SARS-CoV-2 variants. Produced via immunoSEQ multiplex PCR; TCRdb's table is partial and in-frame only. The repertoire holds 240,000 or so clones, with 70% to 90% as singletons. Per the germline V gene, CDR1 is MNHEY and CDR2 is SMNVEV (reference sequence). The germline V and J ends were trimmed by 6 bases and 4 bases, with 9 bases remaining between them. The CDR3 consists of 13 residues.

This rearrangement joins TRBV27 to TRBJ1-4; D is possibly TRBD1 (6 bases). Sample: peripheral blood, taken in a trial of Ad26.COV2.S vaccine versus placebo. This TCR came from a person between 18 and 65 years old who received the Ad26.COV2.S COVID-19 vaccine or a placebo. The CDR3 is CASRRQDNEKLFF. The CDR3 DNA reads as TGTGCCAGCAGACGACAGGATAATGAAAAACTGTTTTTT.